This entry lists 29 T cell receptor beta chains sequenced from one sample in a study of beta chain features in type 1 diabetes. The investigators reverse transcribed all of the isolated RNA, so they sequenced expressed TCRB transcripts. Data came from immunoSEQ multiplex PCR; TCRdb stores just in-frame clones and leaves some out. Of hundreds of thousands of clones in the sample, approximately 11% were seen once. Sequencing was done on a sample of naive CD4+ T cells from blood. Source of these receptors: a woman aged 30 to 39 in good health.

The chain has TRBV29-1 and TRBJ2-5, with a possible D match to TRBD2 (6 bases). Looked up from germline, CDR1 is SQVTM and CDR2 is ANQGSEA. This CDR3 spans 14 amino acids. V was cut by 7 bases and J by 2 bases, with 17 bases left in between. Here the CDR3 DNA reads TGCAGCGCCAGGAGGGTCCTGCAACAAGAGACCCAGTACTTC. Its translation: CSARRVLQQETQYF.

In its sample, this clone was seen a few times. In DNA, the CDR3 is TGTGCCAGCAAGACAGGTCCCAGCACCGGGGAGCTGTTTTTT. As protein: CASKTGPSTGELFF. The chain uses TRBV6-6 and TRBJ2-2; the D gene is possibly TRBD1 (6 bases). Germline V gene lookup returns CDR1 MNHNY and CDR2 SVGAGI (reference sequence). This CDR3 has 14 residues. V lost 7 bases to trimming and J lost 4 bases, with 13 bases between them.

This clone was seen once. The chain is built from TRBV11-2 and TRBJ2-7, with D uncertain. The CDR3 loop spans 12 amino acids. V lost 5 bases and J lost 4, with 9 bases in between. Germline CDR1 reads SGHAT; CDR2 reads FQNNGV. CDR3 DNA sequence: TGTGCCAGCAGCCGCGCCCTATACGAGCAGTACTTC. It is translated as CASSRALYEQYF.

This clone was observed a few times. The chain recombines TRBV5-1 with TRBJ2-3; D may be TRBD2 (5 bases). Looked up from germline, CDR1 is SGHRS and CDR2 is YFSETQ. The V end was cut by 5 bases, the J end by 0 bases, with 13 bases between. This CDR3 is built from 15 residues. This CDR3 reads CASREVSSSTDTQYF. CDR3 in DNA: TGCGCCAGCAGGGAGGTCTCTTCTAGCACAGATACGCAGTATTTT.

The J gene is TRBJ2-1, the V gene TRBV7-3, with 9 bases lining up with TRBD2. The CDR3 spans 15 residues. V was clipped by 4 bases and J by 10 bases; unmatched bases: 11. Per the germline V gene, CDR1 is SGHTA and CDR2 is FQGTGA. CDR3 DNA sequence: TGTGCCAGCAGCTGGAAGCTAGCGGGAAGAGAAGAGCAGTTCTTC. Translated, it gives CASSWKLAGREEQFF.

This clone was seen a handful of times. The chain combines TRBV29-1 with TRBJ2-2, with D possibly being TRBD1 (5 bases). Trimming cost V 5 bases and J 0 bases, with 13 bases left between them. Germline V gene data show CDR1 as SQVTM and CDR2 as ANQGSEA. The CDR3 runs 15 residues. In DNA form, the CDR3 reads TGCAGCGTTAATTGGGGCACTTCGAACACCGGGGAGCTGTTTTTT. This gives the protein CSVNWGTSNTGELFF.

V usage is TRBV18 and J usage is TRBJ1-1; 9 bases line up with TRBD1. From germline, CDR1 is KGHSH and CDR2 LQKENI. V lost 6 bases to trimming and J lost 3 bases; unmatched junction nucleotides: 11. This CDR3 comprises 16 residues. In DNA, the CDR3 is TGTGCCAGCTCTCAATTACCGGGACAGGGCGACACTGAAGCTTTCTTT. It encodes CASSQLPGQGDTEAFF.

The chain joins TRBV13 to TRBJ2-5; 14 bases align to TRBD2. The CDR3 spans 17 residues. Germline assignment: CDR1 PRHDT and CDR2 FYEKMQ (reference sequence). V gave up 2 bases and J gave up 5 bases; unmatched junction bases: 7. The CDR3 spells CASSLTGTSGRRETQYF. DNA of the CDR3: TGTGCCAGCAGCTTAACCGGGACTAGCGGGAGAAGGGAGACCCAGTACTTC.

V and J are TRBV7-3 and TRBJ2-6, with a tentative D call TRBD1 (6 bases). The CDR3 is 17 amino acids. The V end was cut by 3 bases, the J end by 0 bases, with 12 bases between. Looked up from germline, CDR1 is SGHTA and CDR2 is FQGTGA. The CDR3 protein is CASSLAGATSGANVLTF. The CDR3 coding sequence is TGTGCCAGCAGCTTGGCAGGGGCTACCTCTGGGGCCAACGTCCTGACTTTC.

The rearrangement uses TRBV7-3 and TRBJ2-3, with 10 bases matching TRBD1. The germline gives CDR1 SGHTA, CDR2 FQGTGA. V trimming: 2 bases; J trimming: 2 bases; junction bases outside the gene matches: 4. The CDR3 has 16 residues. CDR3 nucleotides: TGTGCCAGCAGCTTAGGGGACAGGGGTGTCACAGATACGCAGTATTTT. It translates to CASSLGDRGVTDTQYF. Together with reference TRBV7-3 and TRBJ2-3, the CDR3 gives the full variable domain: GAGVSQTPSNKVTEKGKYVELRCDPISGHTALYWYRQSLGQGPEFLIYFQGTGAADDSGLPNDRFFAVRPEGSVSTLKIQRTERGDSAVYLCASSLGDRGVTDTQYFGPGTRLTVL.

This clone was counted only a few times. CDR3 sequence reads: CASSVYRRDKSGANVLTF. The CDR3 DNA sequence: TGCGCCAGCAGCGTATATAGGAGGGATAAGTCTGGGGCCAACGTCCTGACTTTC. This chain uses TRBV5-1 with TRBJ2-6, with D possibly TRBD2 on 6 matching bases. The CDR3 consists of 18 residues. Germline lookup yields CDR1 SGHRS and CDR2 YFSETQ. Trimming shortened V by 4 bases and J by 1 base, and 18 bases separated the two germline ends. Based on the CDR3 plus reference TRBV5-1 and TRBJ2-6, the full variable domain is KAGVTQTPRYLIKTRGQQVTLSCSPISGHRSVSWYQQTPGQGLQFLFEYFSETQRNKGNFPGRFSGRQFSNSRSEMNVSTLELGDSALYLCASSVYRRDKSGANVLTFGAGSRLTVL.

The chain uses TRBV2 and TRBJ2-5, with TRBD2 matching over 7 bases. J lost 5 bases, V lost 6 bases, and 9 bases had no gene match. This CDR3 region has 14 residues. Germline lookup yields CDR1 SNHLY and CDR2 FYNNEI. CDR3 sequence: CASRVQGGEETQYF. CDR3 nucleotide sequence: TGTGCCAGCAGGGTCCAGGGAGGGGAGGAGACCCAGTACTTC.

This chain uses TRBV7-8 with TRBJ2-7, with TRBD1 matching over 9 bases. This CDR3 contains 15 residues. Germline V gives CDR1 SGHVS, CDR2 FQNEAQ. V gave up 4 bases and J gave up 0 bases; unmatched junction bases: 4. CDR3 sequence: CASSWGQGLSYEQYF. DNA of the CDR3: TGTGCCAGCAGCTGGGGACAGGGCCTCTCCTACGAGCAGTACTTC.

The genes are TRBV25-1 and TRBJ2-2; 11 nucleotides line up with TRBD2. Germline V gives CDR1 MGHDK, CDR2 SYGVNS. The CDR3 contains 15 residues. V trimming: 5 bases; J trimming: 3 bases; junction bases outside the gene matches: 2. CDR3 nucleotide sequence: TGTGCCAGCAGTACTAGCGGGAGTTACACCGGGGAGCTGTTTTTT. Amino acid sequence: CASSTSGSYTGELFF.

The V and J genes are TRBV29-1 and TRBJ1-2; 9 nucleotides match TRBD1. Germline CDR1 is SQVTM and CDR2 is ANQGSEA. The junction had 6 bases not matched to a gene; V was cut back by 7 bases and J by 3 bases. This CDR3 contains 13 residues. The CDR3 nucleotides read TGCAGCGCTCCCGGGACAGGGTACTATGGCTACACCTTC. It translates to CSAPGTGYYGYTF.

The chain is built from TRBV6-1 and TRBJ1-5; weak D call: TRBD1 (6 bases). V dropped 9 bases and J dropped 3 bases, with 15 bases sitting between them. CDR3 length: 14 residues. Germline assignment: CDR1 MNHNS and CDR2 SASEGT. CDR3 protein: CASTEGGYNQPQHF. DNA of the CDR3: TGTGCCAGTACGGAAGGGGGTTACAATCAGCCCCAGCATTTT.

Regarding this clone: One end of the junction fails to match germline, which may point to a read error. The rearrangement uses TRBV4-2 and TRBJ2-2; D gene uncertain. CDR1 is LGHNA and CDR2 is YNFKEQ in the germline V gene. The CDR3 loop spans 15 amino acids. The CDR3 is CASRLLGAKTGELFF. The CDR3 DNA sequence: TGTGCCAGCAGGTTGTTGGGCGCGAAGACCGGGGAGCTGTTTTTT.

This clone has more than one count but fewer than ten. V is TRBV23-1 and J is TRBJ1-5; TRBD1 matches at 7 bases. TRBV23-1 is an open reading frame whose function is uncertain. CDR3 size: 16 residues. The trim removed 3 bases at V and 4 bases at J, leaving 9 bases unmatched. CDR3 protein: CASSHFDRVLNQPQHF. CDR3 DNA sequence: TGCGCCAGCAGTCATTTTGACAGGGTCTTAAATCAGCCCCAGCATTTT.

The chain combines TRBV9 with TRBJ2-7, with 9 bases aligning to TRBD2. The CDR3 loop spans 15 amino acids. Germline CDR1 reads SGDLS; CDR2 reads YYNGEE. Trimming at V came to 4 bases and at J to 4 bases, leaving 9 bases not matched to a gene. DNA for the CDR3: TGTGCCAGCAGCCCCCGGACTAGCGCGATTTACGAGCAGTACTTC. Translated, it gives CASSPRTSAIYEQYF.

This sequence joins TRBV5-1 and TRBJ2-3, with 8 bases that match TRBD1. This CDR3 is built from 13 residues. The J segment lost 4 bases and the V segment lost 5 bases, leaving 3 bases of the junction unmatched. Germline loops: CDR1 SGHRS, CDR2 YFSETQ. The CDR3 DNA reads TGCGCCAGCAGGGACAGGGAGGCAGATACGCAGTATTTT. Translation: CASRDREADTQYF.

There are a few counts of this clone. This chain links TRBV7-9 with TRBJ1-1; no firm D call. Germline assignment: CDR1 SEHNR and CDR2 FQNEAQ (reference sequence). The CDR3 loop spans 13 amino acids. V was trimmed by 1 base and J by 3 bases, leaving 6 bases between them. The CDR3 DNA is TGTGCCAGCAGCTTAGATGCGGACACTGAAGCTTTCTTT. Translated, it gives CASSLDADTEAFF. The complete variable domain, with remaining parts taken from reference TRBV7-9 and TRBJ1-1, reads DTGVSQNPRHKITKRGQNVTFRCDPISEHNRLYWYRQTLGQGPEFLTYFQNEAQLEKSRLLSDRFSAERPKGSFSTLEIQRTEQGDSAMYLCASSLDADTEAFFGQGTRLTVV.

The J gene is TRBJ2-7, the V gene TRBV29-1; 12 bases are shared with TRBD2. The V gene end was trimmed by 4 bases and the J gene end by 6 bases; junction bases not matched to a gene: 10. The CDR3 spans 15 residues. Per the germline V gene, CDR1 is SQVTM and CDR2 is ANQGSEA. The CDR3 protein is CSVGASGRDFGEQYF. In DNA form, the CDR3 reads TGCAGCGTTGGGGCTAGCGGGAGGGATTTTGGCGAGCAGTACTTC.

This clone has a handful of counts. The CDR3 loop is CASRWTAQETQYF. CDR3 DNA sequence: TGCGCCAGCAGGTGGACAGCGCAAGAGACCCAGTACTTC. V is TRBV5-1 and J is TRBJ2-5; a weak D match, TRBD1 (6 bases). This CDR3 has 13 amino acids. With 5 bases removed from V and 2 bases from J, the gap between germline ends came to 10 bases. Germline assignment: CDR1 SGHRS and CDR2 YFSETQ.

This clone was counted a few times. The chain carries TRBV13 and TRBJ2-1; a possible D gene is TRBD2 (5 bases). Trimming stripped 5 bases from V and 0 bases from J, with 14 bases between. This CDR3 region has 16 residues. Germline V gene sequence: CDR1 PRHDT, CDR2 FYEKMQ (reference sequence). CDR3 in amino acids: CASSPGVVGSYNEQFF. The CDR3 DNA reads TGTGCCAGCAGCCCCGGGGTAGTGGGCTCCTACAATGAGCAGTTCTTC.

The V gene is TRBV30, the J gene TRBJ1-5, with 8 positions matching TRBD1. Looked up from germline, CDR1 is GTSNPN and CDR2 is SVGIG (reference sequence). The CDR3 is made up of 14 amino acids. V dropped 3 bases and J dropped 7; count of bases not matched to a gene: 8. CDR3 DNA sequence: TGTGCCTGGAGCGCCCAGGGGGCCTGGCAGCCCCAGCATTTT. It encodes CAWSAQGAWQPQHF.

The chain has TRBV29-1 and TRBJ2-7; 8 positions agree with TRBD2. Trimming took 6 bases from V and 3 from J; bases not matched to a gene: 7. Germline-derived CDR1 and CDR2 are SQVTM and ANQGSEA. This CDR3 comprises 13 residues. Written as DNA, the CDR3 is TGCAGCGTGATAGCGGGAAAAGACTACGAGCAGTACTTC. Translated: CSVIAGKDYEQYF.

In DNA form, the CDR3 reads TGTGCCAGCAGCTTTCGGGGGGATGAACTCTCTGGGGCCAACGTCCTGACTTTC. Translated, it gives CASSFRGDELSGANVLTF. This rearrangement joins TRBV7-9 to TRBJ2-6; 7 bases agree with TRBD2. From germline, CDR1 is SEHNR and CDR2 FQNEAQ (reference sequence). V gave up 3 bases and J gave up 0 bases; unmatched junction bases: 8. This CDR3 is 18 amino acids long.

This clone was counted only a few times. The chain uses TRBV14 and TRBJ2-2, with TRBD1 matching over 7 bases. J lost 2 bases, V lost 1 base, and 7 bases had no gene match. The CDR3 loop spans 17 amino acids. Per the germline V gene, CDR1 is SGHDN and CDR2 is FVKESK. DNA of the CDR3: TGTGCCAGCAGCCAAGGAGGGACAGTCATAAACACCGGGGAGCTGTTTTTT. This sequence encodes CASSQGGTVINTGELFF.

This clone showed up just a few times. The V and J genes are TRBV7-3 and TRBJ2-7; 13 bases align to TRBD2. The V gene end was trimmed by 3 bases and the J gene end by 11 bases; junction bases not matched to a gene: 7. Germline V CDR1 and CDR2: SGHTA, FQGTGA. This CDR3 has 14 residues. The CDR3 sequence is CASSLTSGRSSEYF. The CDR3 bases are TGTGCCAGCAGCTTGACTAGCGGGAGGTCCTCCGAGTACTTC. The variable domain in full, with the rest retrieved from reference TRBV7-3 and TRBJ2-7, is GAGVSQTPSNKVTEKGKYVELRCDPISGHTALYWYRQSLGQGPEFLIYFQGTGAADDSGLPNDRFFAVRPEGSVSTLKIQRTERGDSAVYLCASSLTSGRSSEYFGPGTRLTVT.